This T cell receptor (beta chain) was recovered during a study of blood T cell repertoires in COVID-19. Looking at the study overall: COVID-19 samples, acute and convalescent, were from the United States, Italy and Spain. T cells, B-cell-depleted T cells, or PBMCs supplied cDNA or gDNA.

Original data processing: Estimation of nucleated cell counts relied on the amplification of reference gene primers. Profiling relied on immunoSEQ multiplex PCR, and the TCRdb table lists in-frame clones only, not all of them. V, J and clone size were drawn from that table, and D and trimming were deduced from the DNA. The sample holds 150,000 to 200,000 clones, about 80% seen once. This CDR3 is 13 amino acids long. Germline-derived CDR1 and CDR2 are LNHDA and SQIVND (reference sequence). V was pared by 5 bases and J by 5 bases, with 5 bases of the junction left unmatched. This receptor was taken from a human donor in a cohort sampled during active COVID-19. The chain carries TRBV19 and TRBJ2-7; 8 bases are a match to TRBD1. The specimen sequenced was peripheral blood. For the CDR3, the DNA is TGTGCCAGTAGTTTCGACAGGGGCCACGAGCAGTACTTC. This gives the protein CASSFDRGHEQYF.